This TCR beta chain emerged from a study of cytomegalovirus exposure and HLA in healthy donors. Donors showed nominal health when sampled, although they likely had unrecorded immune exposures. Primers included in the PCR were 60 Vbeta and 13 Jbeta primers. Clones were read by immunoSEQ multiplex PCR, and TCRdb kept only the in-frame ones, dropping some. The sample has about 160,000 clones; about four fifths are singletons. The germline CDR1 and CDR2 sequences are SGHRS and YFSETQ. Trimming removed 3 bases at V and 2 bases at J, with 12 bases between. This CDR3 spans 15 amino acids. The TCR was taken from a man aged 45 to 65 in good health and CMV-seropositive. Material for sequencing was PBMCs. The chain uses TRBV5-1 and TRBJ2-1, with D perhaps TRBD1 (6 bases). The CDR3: CASSSGRGTYNEQFF. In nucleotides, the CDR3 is TGCGCCAGCAGCTCCGGCAGGGGAACCTACAATGAGCAGTTCTTC.